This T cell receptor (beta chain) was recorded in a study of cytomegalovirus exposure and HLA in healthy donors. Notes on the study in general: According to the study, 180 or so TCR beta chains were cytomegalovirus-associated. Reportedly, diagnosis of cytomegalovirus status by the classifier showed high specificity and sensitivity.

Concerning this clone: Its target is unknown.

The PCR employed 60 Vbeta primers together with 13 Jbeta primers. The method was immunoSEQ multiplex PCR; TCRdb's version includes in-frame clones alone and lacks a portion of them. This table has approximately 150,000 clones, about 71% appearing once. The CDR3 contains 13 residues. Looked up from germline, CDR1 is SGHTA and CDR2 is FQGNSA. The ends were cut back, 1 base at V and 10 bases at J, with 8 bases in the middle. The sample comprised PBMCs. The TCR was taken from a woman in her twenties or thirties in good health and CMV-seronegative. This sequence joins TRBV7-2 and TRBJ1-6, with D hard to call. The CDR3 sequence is CASSLGRGSPLHF. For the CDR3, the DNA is TGTGCCAGCAGCTTAGGGAGAGGCTCACCCCTCCACTTT.